Listed below are T cell receptor beta chains from one sample, sequenced in a study of T-cell reconstitution after alpha-beta-depleted transplantation in children. TCRdb passed the PCR reads through MiXCR, listing each CDR3 protein once. The repertoire includes 450,000 to 600,000 distinct CDR3 sequences, about 10% of them detected once, and about 2.1% sits in the top ten. The material sequenced was PBMCs, taken before TCRalphabeta/CD19-depleted stem cell transplant. Receptors originate from a child between 2 and 9 years old with inherited bone marrow failure, due to receive a stem cell transplant. Both conserved end residues are part of each CDR3. The order of the fields is V gene, J gene, clone size, D gene, CDR3 DNA, CDR3 protein. A D gene is named only where the DNA matches it firmly. Size tells how often a clone was seen (once, few, many) or the class of an expanded clone, and some rows leave it out.

TRBV4-3	TRBJ1-4	-	-	TGCGCCAGCAGCCAAGATCGGGGGGGACTGGGCCTGTTTTTT	CASSQDRGGLGLFF
TRBV4-1	TRBJ2-7	many	-	TGCGCCAGCAGCCAATATCGTGGCAGGACCTACGAGCAGTACTTC	CASSQYRGRTYEQYF
TRBV20-1	TRBJ2-2	many	-	TGCAGTGCTAGATTACCGAACACCGGGGAGCTGTTTTTT	CSARLPNTGELFF
TRBV12-3/TRBV12-4	TRBJ1-2	-	TRBD1	TGTGCCAGCAGTATCCATGACAGGGGCTATGGCTACACCTTC	CASSIHDRGYGYTF
TRBV27	TRBJ2-3	many	-	TGTGCCAGCAGCCGTTCAGGGCTCGCGGATAGCACAGATACGCAGTATTTT	CASSRSGLADSTDTQYF
TRBV6-2/TRBV6-3	TRBJ2-2	many	-	TGTGCCAGCAGTTGGACTGCCACCGGGGAGCTGTTTTTT	CASSWTATGELFF
TRBV11-2	TRBJ1-2	many	-	TGTGCCAGCAGCTTAGATGGGGGGGGGCGCTCCGGCTATGGCTACACCTTC	CASSLDGGGRSGYGYTF
TRBV5-6	TRBJ2-5	-	-	TGTGCCAGCGGCCCCGGGCTAACGACTCATTTTCAAGAGACCCAGTACTTC	CASGPGLTTHFQETQYF
TRBV20-1	TRBJ1-6	many	-	TGCAGTGCTGTGACCTCCAGGGCACCCCTCCACTTT	CSAVTSRAPLHF
TRBV4-3	TRBJ2-3	many	-	TGCGCCAGCAGCCAAGAACCAGGGTCTAGCACAGATACGCAGTATTTT	CASSQEPGSSTDTQYF
TRBV15	TRBJ1-1	few	-	TGTGCCACCAGCAGAGATCGACAGCGAGCTTTCTTT	CATSRDRQRAFF
TRBV7-2	TRBJ2-1	-	TRBD2	TGTGCCAGCAGCTTATCTTTTAGCGGGAGGGTGGAGCAGTTCTTC	CASSLSFSGRVEQFF
TRBV27	TRBJ1-1	many	-	TGTGCCAGCAGTAATGTCGCTATCGACACTGAAGCTTTCTTT	CASSNVAIDTEAFF
TRBV7-9	TRBJ1-2	many	-	TGTGCCAGCAGCCGAGGGACACCTAACTATGGCTACACCTTC	CASSRGTPNYGYTF
TRBV4-1	TRBJ2-1	-	-	TGCGCCAGCAGCCCTATGGGGCTCCTCTCCTACAATGAGCAGTTCTTC	CASSPMGLLSYNEQFF
TRBV7-6	TRBJ2-1	-	TRBD2	TGTGCCAGCAGCTTGTGGCGAGCGGGAGGTTACATCTCCTACAATGAGCAGTTCTTC	CASSLWRAGGYISYNEQFF
TRBV4-3	TRBJ2-3	-	-	TGCGCCAGCAGCCAAGTCGGCCCCGCGGGAAGTAACACAGATACGCAGTATTTT	CASSQVGPAGSNTDTQYF
TRBV4-3	TRBJ2-5	many	-	TGCGCCAGCAGCCAAGATCTAGAGGAGACCCAGTACTTC	CASSQDLEETQYF
TRBV29-1	TRBJ2-1	many	-	TGCAGCGTTGACGGTAACCTGATCTCCTACAATGAGCAGTTCTTC	CSVDGNLISYNEQFF
TRBV5-1	TRBJ2-1	many	TRBD2	TGCGCCAGCAGCTTGGTGGTAGCGGGAGATAATGAGCAGTTCTTC	CASSLVVAGDNEQFF
TRBV20-1	TRBJ1-2	-	-	TGCAGTGCGGAGGGATATGGCTACACCTTC	CSAEGYGYTF
TRBV4-1	TRBJ2-3	many	-	TGCGCCAGCAGCCAAGTACCCGGGACTGCAGCTACTAGCACAGATACGCAGTATTTT	CASSQVPGTAATSTDTQYF
TRBV28	TRBJ1-2	-	TRBD1	TGTGCCAGCGTTACAGGGGGTTCTAACTATGGCTACACCTTC	CASVTGGSNYGYTF
TRBV3-1	TRBJ2-2	-	-	TGTGCCAGCAGCTTCGGATTGATCTCCGGGGAGCTGTTTTTT	CASSFGLISGELFF
TRBV6-2/TRBV6-3	TRBJ1-4	many	TRBD1	TGTGCCAGCAGTCGGGGACAGCGTGAAAAACTGTTTTTT	CASSRGQREKLFF
TRBV7-9	TRBJ2-3	many	-	TGTGCCAGCAGCCGCCCGGTGAGCACAGATACGCAGTATTTT	CASSRPVSTDTQYF
TRBV29-1	TRBJ2-7	many	-	TGCAGCGTTGGGCTAATGAGCTCCTACGAGCAGTACTTC	CSVGLMSSYEQYF
TRBV12-3/TRBV12-4	TRBJ2-7	many	TRBD2	TGTGCCAGCAGTTTAGGAACTAGCGGGTTTTACGAGCAGTACTTC	CASSLGTSGFYEQYF
TRBV5-4	TRBJ2-1	many	TRBD2	TGTGCCAGCAGCTTCCGACTAGCGGGAGTCAATGAGCAGTTCTTC	CASSFRLAGVNEQFF
TRBV20-1	TRBJ2-3	many	TRBD2	TGCAGTGCTCTTAGACTAGCGGGCACAGATACGCAGTATTTT	CSALRLAGTDTQYF
TRBV12-3/TRBV12-4	TRBJ2-7	many	-	TGTGCCAGCAGTTTCAGCGGCCACCTCTACGAGCAGTACTTC	CASSFSGHLYEQYF
TRBV20-1	TRBJ2-7	many	-	TGCAGTGCTAGAGATGATGGCTGGGTCTACGAGCAGTACTTC	CSARDDGWVYEQYF
TRBV15	TRBJ2-5	many	-	TGTGCCACCAGCAGAGCGGGGGAGACCCAGTACTTC	CATSRAGETQYF
TRBV7-6	TRBJ2-7	once	TRBD1	TGTGCCAACAGCTTATCCCGGGACAGGGGGTCCGAGCAGTACTTC	CANSLSRDRGSEQYF
TRBV10-1	TRBJ2-2	-	TRBD1	TGCGCCAGCAATTGGACAGGGTTGGCCTGGGAGCTGTTTTTT	CASNWTGLAWELFF
TRBV6-5	TRBJ2-1	many	TRBD2	TGTGCCAGCAGAGGGACTAGCGGGAGCTGGGGTCACAATGAGCAGTTCTTC	CASRGTSGSWGHNEQFF
TRBV4-2	TRBJ2-7	-	-	TGTGCCAGCATAGGCAACCGGGGGGAGCAGTACTTC	CASIGNRGEQYF
TRBV3-1	TRBJ2-7	many	-	TGTGCCAGCAGCCAACCGGGAGTCTCCTACGAGCAGTACTTC	CASSQPGVSYEQYF
TRBV20-1	TRBJ2-7	many	-	TGCAGTGCTAGGCGCAGGGAGTACGAGCAGTACTTC	CSARRREYEQYF
TRBV7-2	TRBJ2-7	few	-	TGTGCCAGCAGCCTACTACCCTACGCCCCCCTCTACGAGCAGTACTTC	CASSLLPYAPLYEQYF
TRBV7-9	TRBJ2-7	many	TRBD1	TGTGCCAGCAGCTTTCGTGGGACAGGGGGCGACGAGCAGTACTTC	CASSFRGTGGDEQYF
TRBV27	TRBJ2-3	many	TRBD2	TGTGCCAGCAGTCACGGGACTAGCGGGAGAAAGCAGTATTTT	CASSHGTSGRKQYF
TRBV6-5	TRBJ2-5	many	-	TGTGCCAGCAGCTATGACTTTGAGACAGAAACTCAAGAGACCCAGTACTTC	CASSYDFETETQETQYF
TRBV13	TRBJ1-4	many	-	TGTGCCAGCAGCTTAGTGCGGGGGAGCCTTGAAGGGCTGTTTTTT	CASSLVRGSLEGLFF
TRBV4-1	TRBJ1-6	few	TRBD1	TGCGCCAGCAGCCAAGATCAGCCCCGCAGGGGGAGGACTTCACCCCTCCACTTT	CASSQDQPRRGRTSPLHF
TRBV27	TRBJ2-7	few	-	TGTGCCAGCAGTTTACAGGGTCAAGGCTACGAGCAGTACTTC	CASSLQGQGYEQYF
TRBV20-1	TRBJ1-3	few	-	TGCAGTGCTTCTTTTTGGGACTCTGGAAACACCATATATTTT	CSASFWDSGNTIYF
TRBV12-3/TRBV12-4	TRBJ2-7	many	-	TGTGCCAGCAGCCGCGGACAGACAGCCTACGAGCAGTACTTC	CASSRGQTAYEQYF
TRBV4-3	TRBJ1-1	many	-	TGCGCCAGCAGCCAAGATTGGGACGGATACACTGAAGCTTTCTTT	CASSQDWDGYTEAFF
TRBV6-1	TRBJ2-2	many	TRBD2	TGTGCCAGCAGCCGAGGACTAGCGTCCATCACCGGGGAGCTGTTTTTT	CASSRGLASITGELFF
TRBV4-3	TRBJ1-4	many	-	TGCGCCAGCAGCCAAGCCTGGCGGACAGATGAAAAACTGTTTTTT	CASSQAWRTDEKLFF
TRBV12-3/TRBV12-4	TRBJ2-2	few	TRBD2	TGTGCCAGCAGTTCGATAGTTGGGAGGGAAGGCATAAACACCGGGGAGCTGTTTTTT	CASSSIVGREGINTGELFF
TRBV10-3	TRBJ2-2	-	-	TGTGCCATCACGACCTCGAACACCGGGGAGCTGTTTTTT	CAITTSNTGELFF